This T cell receptor (beta chain) was captured by sequencing in a study of human thymus T cells (dated by TCRdb to the early 2020s). In the study overall: The study used 7 to 9 infant thymus samples plus four related peripheral blood samples to characterize TCR alpha and beta repertoires. The cohort included 5 or 6 male and a couple of female infants, with donor ages spanning 7 to 244 days.

About this clone: The target of this receptor is not known. No base quality values were provided; no much bigger clone lies one nucleotide off.

The paper as a whole reports these results and caveats: The related research reported highly overlapping thymic TCR repertoires among unrelated individuals. Both the thymic and the peripheral blood repertoires appeared to show biased V and J gene segment usage. Thymus samples yielded on average around 850,000 unique TCRB clonotypes, compared with roughly 76,000 from blood samples.

Thymus tissue was obtained as surgical resects removed during corrective cardiac surgery. In Finland, the donors were immunologically healthy infants who were having open corrective cardiac surgery for congenital heart defects. Thymocytes were mechanically released from the tissue and were stored as pellets of roughly 9.5-34 million cells at -70 degrees C. A QIAsymphony instrument was used to extract genomic DNA from frozen cell pellets. From the cysteine through the phenylalanine, the CDR3 covers 15 amino acids. Only the CDR3 DNA is retained, 45 bases long and in frame from the first base. V and J are truncated by 3 bases and 3 bases respectively, leaving an intervening sequence of 13 bases. CDR1 MDHEN and CDR2 SYDVKM were looked up in the germline V gene. Using the immunoSEQ multiplex PCR assay, the TCRB and TCRAD loci were amplified from a standardized quantity of quality-controlled genomic DNA. The amplicons spanned the V(D)J region and were long enough to cover the CDR3 and allow V and J genes to be identified. Amplicon sequencing was performed on an Illumina platform through the commercial immunoSEQ service. In the source study's methods: Primer bias and sequencing errors were corrected using previously described methods, and TCRAD and TCRB definitions followed the IMGT database. The repertoires were analysed using immunoSEQ Analyzer 3.0 and VDJTools for basic statistics, V/J segment usage, diversity estimates, rarefaction and pairwise overlap. Diversity was estimated with Chao1, ChaoE, Efron-Thisted, Shannon and inverse Simpson indices, and also on datasets down-sampled to the smallest sample. Repertoire overlap used strict matching of CDR3 nucleotide sequence, V gene and J gene, with Jaccard-based multidimensional scaling clustering. The table was pulled from immuneACCESS by TCRdb, which kept in-frame rearrangements only. Such tables lose some clones; where checked, under half of the loss comes from unresolved V genes, and the rest has no known cause. V, J and clone size derive from that table, while D and trimming were established from the DNA sequence. The sample table lists about 130,000 clones, more than 90% of them with a count of one. The top ten clonotypes cover 0.02% to 0.03% of the sample.

The chain couples TRBV28 to TRBJ2-3, with the D gene not clear enough to name. The specimen was thymus tissue. This sequence originates from a boy under three years old with a congenital heart defect but otherwise immunologically healthy. This receptor carries the CDR3 CASSFVRVRTDTQYF. The nucleotides are TGTGCCAGCAGTTTCGTAAGGGTCAGGACAGATACGCAGTATTTT.